Listed here are 23 T cell receptor beta chains from one sample, sequenced in a study of cytotoxic CD8 clonotypes in ibrutinib-treated CLL. Only in-frame clones appear in the TCRdb table, and some are missing; sequencing was by immunoSEQ multiplex PCR. The table has some 140,000 clones, approximately 90% seen once. This sample comprised PBMCs, obtained after 12 months of ibrutinib treatment. Every receptor here comes from a human donor with chronic lymphocytic leukemia.

The chain couples TRBV6-6 to TRBJ1-1; no firm D call. V was pared by 10 bases and J by 3 bases, with 15 bases between. Looked up from germline, CDR1 is MNHNY and CDR2 is SVGAGI (reference sequence). The CDR3 runs 13 residues. The CDR3 loop reads CAITSRRDTEAFF. In nucleotides, the CDR3 is TGTGCCATAACTTCCCGGAGGGACACTGAAGCTTTCTTT.

The chain has TRBV6-5 and TRBJ1-1; D gene uncertain. Germline V CDR1 and CDR2: MNHEY, SVGAGI. V was clipped by 8 bases and J by 0 bases, with 7 bases between them. This CDR3 has 12 residues. This CDR3 reads CASWNLNTEAFF. For the CDR3, the DNA is TGTGCCAGCTGGAACCTGAACACTGAAGCTTTCTTT.

The rearrangement links TRBV7-3 to TRBJ2-2; no clear D. Trimming took 1 base from V and 4 from J, leaving 13 bases between them. This CDR3 contains 16 residues. CDR1 is SGHTA, CDR2 FQGTGA, per germline. The CDR3 coding sequence is TGTGCCAGCAGCTTAAGTCTGAGCGTTTTCACCGGGGAGCTGTTTTTT. Its translation is CASSLSLSVFTGELFF.

The chain uses TRBV6-5 and TRBJ1-4; D is ambiguous. The CDR3 runs 12 residues. Trimming removed 6 bases at V and 8 bases at J, with 10 bases between. Per germline, CDR1 MNHEY and CDR2 SVGAGI. For the CDR3, the DNA is TGTGCCAGCAGCGGAGGGTCCGAAAAACTGTTTTTT. Translating it yields CASSGGSEKLFF.

This chain connects TRBV27 to TRBJ1-5; 9 bases match TRBD1. The V and J ends lost 2 bases and 4 bases, in that order; junction bases with no gene match: 3. This CDR3 spans 15 amino acids. Germline CDR1 is MNHEY and CDR2 is SMNVEV (reference sequence). The CDR3 protein is CASSLGTGRNQPQHF. The CDR3 DNA reads TGTGCCAGCAGTTTAGGGACAGGGCGAAATCAGCCCCAGCATTTT.

The rearrangement links TRBV30 to TRBJ1-3; D might be TRBD1 (5 bases). Germline lookup yields CDR1 GTSNPN and CDR2 SVGIG (reference sequence). V lost 5 bases and J lost 5, with 10 bases in between. The CDR3 runs 12 residues. The CDR3 reads CAWGGSRNTIYF. CDR3 DNA sequence: TGTGCCTGGGGGGGATCCAGAAACACCATATATTTT.

The chain employs TRBV13 and TRBJ1-2, with 8 bases that match TRBD1. Germline V gene data show CDR1 as PRHDT and CDR2 as FYEKMQ (reference sequence). Unmatched junction bases numbered 8, after V lost 3 bases and J lost 8 bases. The CDR3 runs to 14 residues. CDR3: CASSFGTGREGYTF. The CDR3 nucleotides are TGTGCCAGCAGCTTCGGGACAGGCCGGGAGGGCTACACCTTC.

The chain recombines TRBV11-3 with TRBJ2-1, with TRBD2 identical over 10 bases. CDR1 and CDR2 from the germline V gene are SGHNT and YENEEA. V lost 5 bases to trimming and J lost 9 bases; unmatched junction nucleotides: 13. The CDR3 runs 16 residues. CDR3 DNA sequence: TGTGCCAGCAGCGCCCTTGGGCTAGCGGGAGTAGGTGAGCAGTTCTTC. It encodes CASSALGLAGVGEQFF.

This clone was counted a single time. The chain carries TRBV9 and TRBJ2-1; D call uncertain. Deletions cut 0 bases from V and 9 bases from J, with 10 bases between. Germline assignment: CDR1 SGDLS and CDR2 YYNGEE. The CDR3 spans 13 residues. Here the CDR3 reads CASSVEALSEQFF. The CDR3 region has the DNA TGTGCCAGCAGCGTAGAAGCCCTAAGTGAGCAGTTCTTC.

This clone was seen a single time. This sequence joins TRBV29-1 and TRBJ1-4; a possible D gene is TRBD1 (5 bases). Germline V gives CDR1 SQVTM, CDR2 ANQGSEA. V was pared by 7 bases and J by 0 bases, with 9 bases between. The CDR3 sequence is 13 residues long. The CDR3 here is CSAGSSTNEKLFF. Here the CDR3 DNA reads TGCAGCGCAGGGTCTTCAACTAATGAAAAACTGTTTTTT.

V and J are TRBV7-2 and TRBJ1-3; maybe TRBD1 (5 bases). The ends were cut back, 1 base at V and 2 bases at J, with 9 bases in the middle. Per the germline V gene, CDR1 is SGHTA and CDR2 is FQGNSA. The CDR3 length is 15 residues. This chain's CDR3 is CASSLEGEAGNTIYF. The DNA of the CDR3 is TGTGCCAGCAGCTTAGAAGGGGAGGCTGGAAACACCATATATTTT.

The chain couples TRBV27 to TRBJ2-1; D gene unclear. This CDR3 contains 12 residues. Per the germline V gene, CDR1 is MNHEY and CDR2 is SMNVEV (reference sequence). V was shortened by 5 bases and J by 14 bases, with 16 bases between the two germline ends. The CDR3 sequence: CASSQTRSEEFF. DNA of the CDR3: TGTGCCAGCAGTCAGACACGGTCAGAGGAGTTCTTC.

J is TRBJ1-4 and V is TRBV2; D not certain. The V and J ends lost 5 bases and 7 bases respectively, with 14 bases between them. Germline assignment: CDR1 SNHLY and CDR2 FYNNEI. CDR3 length: 14 amino acids. CDR3 in DNA: TGTGCCAGCAGTAGGAGAGAAGGTGTTGAAAAACTGTTTTTT. Translating gives CASSRREGVEKLFF. Supplemented by reference TRBV2 and TRBJ1-4, the full variable domain reads EPEVTQTPSHQVTQMGQEVILRCVPISNHLYFYWYRQILGQKVEFLVSFYNNEISEKSEIFDDQFSVERPDGSNFTLKIRSTKLEDSAMYFCASSRREGVEKLFFGSGTQLSVL.

The V call is TRBV9, the J call TRBJ2-5; TRBD2 is a possible D gene (5 bases). Germline V gives CDR1 SGDLS, CDR2 YYNGEE. V lost 0 bases, J lost 3 bases, and 9 bases lay in between. The CDR3 is made up of 14 amino acids. The CDR3 protein is CASSVGTEKETQYF. CDR3 nucleotide sequence: TGTGCCAGCAGCGTAGGGACTGAAAAAGAGACCCAGTACTTC.

This chain joins TRBV5-1 and TRBJ1-3, with 9 bases aligning to TRBD1. The CDR3 has 21 residues. The J segment lost 3 bases and the V segment lost 2 bases, leaving 21 bases of the junction unmatched. Germline V gene data show CDR1 as SGHRS and CDR2 as YFSETQ. This CDR3 reads CASSFRPTGFPGDRDGNTIYF. The CDR3 DNA follows: TGCGCCAGCAGCTTTAGACCTACCGGTTTCCCAGGGGACAGGGATGGAAACACCATATATTTT.

This clone was counted once. This chain connects TRBV14 to TRBJ2-3; 13 bases agree with TRBD2. This CDR3 region has 16 residues. V gave up 2 bases and J gave up 5 bases; unmatched junction bases: 4. Germline CDR1 is SGHDN and CDR2 is FVKESK. CDR3 in DNA: TGTGCCAGCAGCCAACAACTAGCGGGAGGGCTAGATACGCAGTATTTT. Its protein is CASSQQLAGGLDTQYF.

This clone was seen more than once but under ten times. CDR3 nucleotide sequence: TGTGCCAGCAGCTTGGGGGCAACTAATGAAAAACTGTTTTTT. Its translation is CASSLGATNEKLFF. V is TRBV7-8 and J is TRBJ1-4, with D possibly matching TRBD1 (5 bases). The CDR3 spans 14 residues. The germline V gene has CDR1 SGHVS and CDR2 FQNEAQ. Trimming pared 3 bases from V and 0 bases from J, leaving 5 bases between.

The V and J genes are TRBV4-3 and TRBJ1-2, with D possibly TRBD1 on 6 matching bases. The germline V and J ends were trimmed by 2 bases and 7 bases, with 17 bases remaining between them. This CDR3 is 15 amino acids long. CDR1 is LGHNA and CDR2 is YSLEER in the germline V gene. The CDR3 DNA reads TGCGCCAGCAGCCAAAGGTTAAAGGGGGAGGCTGGCTACACCTTC. This gives the protein CASSQRLKGEAGYTF.

This chain links TRBV30 with TRBJ2-3; D ambiguous. V shed 1 base and J shed 2 bases, with 7 bases lying between them. CDR1 is GTSNPN, CDR2 SVGIG, per germline (reference sequence). This CDR3 is built from 13 residues. The DNA for the CDR3 is TGTGCCTGGAGTGGACCATACACAGATACGCAGTATTTT. Protein: CAWSGPYTDTQYF.

The chain joins TRBV5-4 to TRBJ1-1; TRBD1 agrees at 7 bases. This CDR3 is built from 15 residues. Germline V gene data show CDR1 as SGHNT and CDR2 as YYREEE (reference sequence). The V segment lost 5 bases and the J segment 8 bases; nucleotides outside the gene matches: 15. Here the CDR3 reads CASRTSGTVSREAFF. CDR3 nucleotides: TGTGCCAGCAGAACCTCGGGGACAGTCAGCAGGGAAGCTTTCTTT.

CDR3 coding DNA: TGCGCCAGCAGAACGGGCGAGGGACTGGATACGCAGTATTTT. Residues: CASRTGEGLDTQYF. The J gene is TRBJ2-3, the V gene TRBV5-1; a weak D match, TRBD2 (6 bases). Trimming shortened V by 5 bases and J by 6 bases, and 16 bases separated the two germline ends. The germline gives CDR1 SGHRS, CDR2 YFSETQ. The length of the CDR3 is 14 residues.

This chain's CDR3 is CARTHGGTSNQPQHF. DNA of the CDR3: TGTGCCAGAACTCACGGCGGGACCAGCAATCAGCCCCAGCATTTT. The chain joins TRBV7-5 to TRBJ1-5. TRBV7-5 is given as a pseudogene. The CDR3 loop spans 15 amino acids.

The chain is built from TRBV7-9 and TRBJ2-5; 8 bases line up with TRBD2. J was trimmed by 3 bases and V by 5 bases; bases with no gene match: 11. This CDR3 spans 16 amino acids. Germline values: CDR1 SEHNR, CDR2 FQNEAQ (reference sequence). The CDR3 loop is CASSPPSGRKEETQYF. CDR3 bases: TGTGCCAGCAGCCCCCCCAGCGGGAGAAAGGAAGAGACCCAGTACTTC.